Below, 2 T cell receptor beta chains from the same sample are listed, as sequenced in a study of blood T cell repertoires in COVID-19. Clones were read by immunoSEQ multiplex PCR, and TCRdb kept only the in-frame ones, dropping some. The sample yields roughly 97,000 clones, approximately 84% seen once. Sequencing used peripheral blood. The source is a man between 70 and 80 years old with acute or convalescent COVID-19.

CDR3 region: CASSQEAWPYEQYF. CDR3 in DNA: TGTGCCAGCAGTCAAGAGGCTTGGCCCTACGAGCAGTACTTC. The rearrangement uses TRBV6-2 or TRBV6-3 and TRBJ2-7; no clear D. The germline gives CDR1 MNHEY, CDR2 SVGEGT. The CDR3 spans 14 residues. V was shortened by 5 bases and J by 2 bases, with 13 bases between the two germline ends.

This clone has only one observation. DNA for the CDR3: TGTGCCAGCAGCTTAAACAGCAACTATGGCTACACCTTC. Its translation is CASSLNSNYGYTF. The rearrangement links TRBV7-8 to TRBJ1-2; D is undetermined. V lost 2 bases and J lost 2, with 6 bases in between. Germline assignment: CDR1 SGHVS and CDR2 FQNEAQ. The CDR3 loop spans 13 amino acids.